Listed here are 28 T cell receptor beta chains from one sample, sequenced in a study of cytomegalovirus exposure and HLA in healthy donors. PCR used 60 Vbeta primers and 13 Jbeta primers. Libraries were prepared by immunoSEQ multiplex PCR; TCRdb keeps only in-frame clonotypes and omits some of them. The profile covers 55,000 to 80,000 clones, with 60% to 80% appearing a single time and around a fifth taken by the ten largest. The specimen was PBMCs. The receptors come from a woman in her thirties in good health and CMV-seropositive.

The sample holds a few counts of this clone. J is TRBJ1-5 and V is TRBV28; no reliable D call. Per the germline V gene, CDR1 is MDHEN and CDR2 is SYDVKM. CDR3 size: 18 residues. V lost 1 base to trimming and J lost 0 bases, with 16 bases between them. CDR3 protein: CASSLFVVAGHSNQPQHF. CDR3 DNA: TGTGCCAGCAGTTTATTCGTTGTGGCAGGTCATAGCAATCAGCCCCAGCATTTT.

The chain uses TRBV29-1 and TRBJ2-5; tentatively, D is TRBD2 (5 bases). Germline V gene data show CDR1 as SQVTM and CDR2 as ANQGSEA. This CDR3 has 13 residues. Trimming stripped 3 bases from V and 6 bases from J, with 14 bases between. CDR3 DNA sequence: TGCAGCGTTGAGGGCGCGGGCCGACAGACCCAGTACTTC. Protein sequence: CSVEGAGRQTQYF.

CDR3 in amino acids: CASSSRADYSYNEQFF. The CDR3 nucleotides are TGTGCCAGCAGTTCCCGAGCGGACTACTCCTACAATGAGCAGTTCTTC. This chain connects TRBV7-2 to TRBJ2-1; the D gene is possibly TRBD2 (6 bases). The V gene's germline CDR1 is SGHTA and CDR2 FQGNSA. The CDR3 spans 16 residues. Trimming shortened V by 6 bases and J by 0 bases, and 15 bases separated the two germline ends.

V gene TRBV6-5 combines with J gene TRBJ2-7; the match to TRBD2 covers 10 bases. Unmatched junction bases numbered 8, after V lost 6 bases and J lost 3 bases. The germline CDR1 and CDR2 sequences are MNHEY and SVGAGI. The CDR3 has 15 amino acids. In DNA form, the CDR3 reads TGTGCCAGCAGAGAGGGACTAGCGAACTACTACGAGCAGTACTTC. This gives the protein CASREGLANYYEQYF.

The chain carries TRBV4-2 and TRBJ1-2; D gene ambiguous. Germline V lookup: CDR1 LGHNA, CDR2 YNFKEQ. CDR3 length equals 16 residues. Between the trimmed V and J ends, which lost 0 bases and 0 bases, there was a span of 11 bases. The CDR3 loop is CASSQEYNAANYGYTF. CDR3 bases: TGTGCCAGCAGCCAAGAATACAACGCAGCTAACTATGGCTACACCTTC.

This chain connects TRBV10-1 to TRBJ2-3; tentatively, D is TRBD1 (5 bases). The CDR3 sequence is 13 residues long. CDR1 and CDR2 from the germline V gene are WNHNN and SYGVQD (reference sequence). The ends were cut back, 7 bases at V and 5 bases at J, with 13 bases in the middle. The DNA of the CDR3 is TGCGCCAGCACAGGGCGAGCAGGAGATACGCAGTATTTT. It is translated as CASTGRAGDTQYF.

The rearrangement links TRBV29-1 to TRBJ1-5; D not certain. This CDR3 is 15 amino acids long. Trimming cost V 4 bases and J 1 base, with 14 bases left between them. Per germline, CDR1 SQVTM and CDR2 ANQGSEA. The CDR3 loop reads CSVAEEGGSNQPQHF. CDR3 DNA: TGCAGCGTTGCCGAGGAGGGTGGCAGCAATCAGCCCCAGCATTTT. Combining the CDR3 with reference TRBV29-1 and TRBJ1-5 gives the whole variable domain SAVISQKPSRDICQRGTSLTIQCQVDSQVTMMFWYRQQPGQSLTLIATANQGSEATYESGFVIDKFPISRPNLTFSTLTVSNMSPEDSSIYLCSVAEEGGSNQPQHFGDGTRLSIL.

This chain links TRBV7-2 with TRBJ1-5; 8 bases are a match to TRBD1. This CDR3 has 14 residues. Germline V gene data show CDR1 as SGHTA and CDR2 as FQGNSA. The V segment lost 4 bases and the J segment 6 bases; nucleotides outside the gene matches: 5. The CDR3 region has the DNA TGTGCCAGCAGCTCCAAACAGGGGGTTCAGCCCCAGCATTTT. This sequence encodes CASSSKQGVQPQHF.

The CDR3 protein is CASKGLVQQYF. DNA for the CDR3: TGTGCCAGCAAAGGTCTAGTCCAGCAGTACTTC. V usage is TRBV28 and J usage is TRBJ2-7; D not resolved. The CDR3 is made up of 11 amino acids. Trimming stripped 7 bases from V and 8 bases from J, with 12 bases between. CDR1 is MDHEN, CDR2 SYDVKM, per germline.

This clone was detected only a few times. V is TRBV10-2 and J is TRBJ2-5; no firm D call. The J call may be mistaken, given a closer DNA end match to TRBJ2-7. This CDR3 contains 13 residues. CDR1 and CDR2 (germline): WSHSY, SAAADI. CDR3 sequence reads: CASSEGATYEQYF. In DNA, the CDR3 is TGCGCCAGCAGTGAGGGAGCTACCTACGAGCAGTACTTC.

The gene calls are TRBV19 and TRBJ2-5; TRBD1 agrees at 7 bases. V lost 3 bases and J lost 2; bases outside the gene matches: 6. CDR1 LNHDA and CDR2 SQIVND come from the germline V gene (reference sequence). The CDR3 length is 15 residues. The CDR3 nucleotides read TGTGCCAGTAGTATTTGGGGACAGCTTCAAGAGACCCAGTACTTC. It codes for CASSIWGQLQETQYF.

This rearrangement joins TRBV5-1 to TRBJ1-4, with unresolved D. Trimming took off 3 bases at V and 8 bases at J, with 20 bases between the two ends. Germline lookup yields CDR1 SGHRS and CDR2 YFSETQ. The CDR3 totals 16 residues. Here the CDR3 DNA reads TGCGCCAGCAGCTCTCTCGACTCCGACGCGGGCGAAAAACTGTTTTTT. Amino acids: CASSSLDSDAGEKLFF.

The chain employs TRBV4-2 and TRBJ2-3; 11 nucleotides agree with TRBD2. V trimming: 0 bases; J trimming: 8 bases; junction bases outside the gene matches: 10. This CDR3 region has 17 residues. Germline CDR1 and CDR2: LGHNA and YNFKEQ. CDR3 in amino acids: CASSQDSYSGRAGTQYF. The DNA for the CDR3 is TGTGCCAGCAGCCAAGACTCTTATAGCGGGAGGGCCGGTACGCAGTATTTT.

The rearrangement links TRBV25-1 to TRBJ1-5; TRBD1 aligns across 7 bases. Germline V gene lookup returns CDR1 MGHDK and CDR2 SYGVNS. The ends lost 4 bases at V and 4 bases at J; junction bases unmatched: 4. The CDR3 extends over 14 amino acids. The CDR3 DNA follows: TGTGCCAGCAGTGGGGACAGCAGGAATCAGCCCCAGCATTTT. Translation gives CASSGDSRNQPQHF.

The chain combines TRBV6-6 with TRBJ1-5, with 7 bases matching TRBD1. J was trimmed by 2 bases and V by 4 bases; bases with no gene match: 5. CDR1 MNHNY and CDR2 SVGAGI come from the germline V gene (reference sequence). The CDR3 totals 15 residues. DNA for the CDR3: TGTGCCAGCAGTTCGCTTGACAGGGGCAATCAGCCCCAGCATTTT. Translated: CASSSLDRGNQPQHF.

This CDR3 reads CASRDDKHTEAFF. CDR3 bases: TGCGCCAGCAGAGACGACAAGCACACTGAAGCTTTCTTT. The chain has TRBV10-2 and TRBJ1-1; D call uncertain. This CDR3 spans 13 amino acids. V was trimmed by 6 bases and J by 3 bases, leaving 11 bases between them. Germline CDR1 WSHSY, CDR2 SAAADI.

In its sample, this clone was seen a few times. This rearrangement joins TRBV27 to TRBJ2-7, with D possibly being TRBD1 (6 bases). V was shortened by 4 bases and J by 5 bases, with 15 bases between the two germline ends. The CDR3 contains 14 residues. Germline CDR1 reads MNHEY; CDR2 reads SMNVEV (reference sequence). Here the CDR3 DNA reads TGTGCCAGCAGTTCTAAACAGGGAGCAGACGAGCAGTACTTC. Its protein is CASSSKQGADEQYF.

The chain joins TRBV29-1 to TRBJ1-5; D gene uncertain. Germline loops: CDR1 SQVTM, CDR2 ANQGSEA. V lost 7 bases, J lost 2 bases, and 12 bases lay in between. CDR3 length: 13 amino acids. The CDR3 DNA reads TGCAGCGCCCGGACTGGGGGCAATCAGCCCCAGCATTTT. This encodes CSARTGGNQPQHF.

The chain joins TRBV10-3 to TRBJ1-2; 7 bases fit TRBD1. The CDR3 runs 14 residues. V trimming: 2 bases; J trimming: 10 bases; junction bases outside the gene matches: 10. Germline CDR1 is ENHRY and CDR2 is SYGVKD. Written as DNA, the CDR3 is TGTGCCATCAGTGAGGAGGGACAGTCGCCGTTCTACACCTTC. This encodes CAISEEGQSPFYTF.

This sequence joins TRBV6-1 and TRBJ2-4; 8 nucleotides agree with TRBD1. The trim removed 2 bases at V and 6 bases at J, leaving 0 bases unmatched. The CDR3 spans 13 residues. The V gene's germline CDR1 is MNHNS and CDR2 SASEGT. CDR3 protein: CASSEQGANIQYF. CDR3 in DNA: TGTGCCAGCAGTGAACAGGGGGCAAACATTCAGTACTTC.

This clone was seen a handful of times. The chain couples TRBV6-5 to TRBJ2-6; D is unclear. Germline CDR1 and CDR2: MNHEY and SVGAGI. This CDR3 is built from 13 residues. V dropped 6 bases and J dropped 0 bases, with 3 bases sitting between them. CDR3 nucleotides: TGTGCCAGCAGCGGCTCTGGGGCCAACGTCCTGACTTTC. Amino acid sequence: CASSGSGANVLTF.

This rearrangement joins TRBV18 to TRBJ2-7, with 9 positions matching TRBD1. V gave up 4 bases and J gave up 6 bases; unmatched junction bases: 7. CDR3 length equals 14 residues. Per germline, CDR1 KGHSH and CDR2 LQKENI. CDR3 DNA: TGTGCCAGCTCACTCGGGACAGGGCGGCTCGAGCAGTACTTC. Translated: CASSLGTGRLEQYF.

This clone appeared a few times. This chain connects TRBV10-3 to TRBJ2-5, with 8 bases matching TRBD1. With 3 bases clipped from V and 5 bases from J, the junction kept 11 bases outside the gene matches. The V gene's germline CDR1 is ENHRY and CDR2 SYGVKD. This CDR3 comprises 16 residues. CDR3 in amino acids: CAISDTGQGAEETQYF. CDR3 bases: TGTGCCATCAGTGACACGGGGCAGGGGGCTGAGGAGACCCAGTACTTC.

The rearrangement joins TRBV2 to TRBJ2-4, with 8 bases aligning to TRBD1. After removal of 10 bases from V and 0 bases from J, the junction contained 5 bases not matched to a gene. Germline V gene sequence: CDR1 SNHLY, CDR2 FYNNEI. This CDR3 comprises 14 residues. CDR3 nucleotide sequence: TGTGCCACTCGACAGGGGATAGCCAAAAACATTCAGTACTTC. It codes for CATRQGIAKNIQYF.

In its sample, this clone was seen once. V is TRBV30 and J is TRBJ2-5; D possibly corresponds to TRBD1 (6 bases). The CDR3 has 13 residues. Germline CDR1 is GTSNPN and CDR2 is SVGIG (reference sequence). Trimming pared 4 bases from V and 1 base from J, leaving 10 bases between. DNA for the CDR3: TGTGCCTGGAATACAGGGTTCCAAGAGACCCAGTACTTC. Translation: CAWNTGFQETQYF.

For the CDR3, the DNA is TGTGCCAGCAGCCTCCGGACAGTAGGGACCCAGTACTTC. Protein sequence: CASSLRTVGTQYF. The gene calls are TRBV7-9 and TRBJ2-5, with D tentatively TRBD1 (6 bases). Germline V gene sequence: CDR1 SEHNR, CDR2 FQNEAQ (reference sequence). This CDR3 is built from 13 residues. Deletions cut 5 bases from V and 7 bases from J, with 14 bases between.

The chain has TRBV30 and TRBJ1-2; 8 nucleotides align to TRBD1. The CDR3 is made up of 14 amino acids. Losses at the gene ends were 1 base for V and 0 bases for J; bases not matched to a gene: 1. Germline values: CDR1 GTSNPN, CDR2 SVGIG (reference sequence). The CDR3 DNA follows: TGTGCCTGGAGTGAGGACAGGGCTAACTATGGCTACACCTTC. Amino acids: CAWSEDRANYGYTF.

Only one count was recorded for this clone. The rearrangement uses TRBV4-1 and TRBJ2-1; no definite D call. Trimming removed 0 bases from V and 10 bases from J, with 10 bases in between. Germline V gene data show CDR1 as MGHRA and CDR2 as YSYEKL. CDR3 length: 13 residues. CDR3 nucleotide sequence: TGCGCCAGCAGCCAAGATTTAAGGAGCGAGCAGTTCTTC. Translation: CASSQDLRSEQFF.